These 30 T cell receptor beta chains came from one sample sequenced in a study of blood T cell repertoires in COVID-19. The assay was immunoSEQ multiplex PCR, and TCRdb's table has in-frame clones only and misses some. The sample holds fewer than 150,000 clones, over 70% seen once. The sequenced sample consisted of peripheral blood. These receptors were collected from a man aged 70 or older with acute or convalescent COVID-19.

This chain joins TRBV5-6 and TRBJ1-4; D call uncertain. V lost 4 bases and J lost 6, with 16 bases in between. CDR3 length: 15 amino acids. Germline CDR1 SGHDT, CDR2 YYEEEE. The CDR3 region has the DNA TGTGCCAGCAGCCTAGTCAAAAGGAGGGATGAAAAACTGTTTTTT. Its translation: CASSLVKRRDEKLFF.

This sequence joins TRBV5-6 and TRBJ2-5; 11 bases fit TRBD1. This CDR3 is built from 15 residues. Germline V CDR1 and CDR2: SGHDT, YYEEEE. Trimming removed 0 bases from V and 4 bases from J; junction bases left unmatched: 2. The CDR3 nucleotides read TGTGCCAGCAGCTTGGTGGGGACAGGGGGAGAGACCCAGTACTTC. It specifies CASSLVGTGGETQYF. The full variable domain, with the rest looked up from reference TRBV5-6 and TRBJ2-5, is DAGVTQSPTHLIKTRGQQVTLRCSPKSGHDTVSWYQQALGQGPQFIFQYYEEEERQRGNFPDRFSGHQFPNYSSELNVNALLLGDSALYLCASSLVGTGGETQYFGPGTRLLVL.

This chain connects TRBV18 to TRBJ1-6; 8 bases match TRBD1. Germline CDR1 and CDR2: KGHSH and LQKENI. The CDR3 totals 14 residues. Trimming took 6 bases from V and 7 from J; bases not matched to a gene: 5. The CDR3 sequence is CASSPDRVNSPLHF. DNA for the CDR3: TGTGCCAGCTCCCCGGACAGGGTGAATTCACCCCTCCACTTT.

The chain uses TRBV7-8 and TRBJ2-1, with 12 bases fitting TRBD2. The J segment lost 9 bases and the V segment lost 0 bases, leaving 6 bases of the junction unmatched. The germline V gene has CDR1 SGHVS and CDR2 FQNEAQ. The CDR3 extends over 16 amino acids. This CDR3 is CASSLAASGGDVEQFF. The CDR3 bases are TGTGCCAGCAGCTTAGCGGCTAGCGGGGGGGATGTTGAGCAGTTCTTC.

The CDR3 sequence is CATLPGNYGYTF. The CDR3 nucleotides read TGTGCCACCCTACCGGGAAACTATGGCTACACCTTC. This rearrangement joins TRBV6-5 to TRBJ1-2; D not resolved. The CDR3 sequence is 12 residues long. Germline lookup yields CDR1 MNHEY and CDR2 SVGAGI. V shed 10 bases and J shed 2 bases, with 11 bases lying between them.

The genes are TRBV11-3 and TRBJ2-3; D is possibly TRBD1 (6 bases). Per the germline V gene, CDR1 is SGHNT and CDR2 is YENEEA. This CDR3 region has 16 residues. V lost 0 bases and J 1 base, leaving 11 bases between the germline ends. CDR3 nucleotides: TGTGCCAGCAGCTTAGAGGGGGCTTTCGGCACAGATACGCAGTATTTT. It translates to CASSLEGAFGTDTQYF.

The V and J genes are TRBV30 and TRBJ1-1, with TRBD1 matching 9 bases. CDR1 GTSNPN and CDR2 SVGIG come from the germline V gene (reference sequence). The CDR3 length is 17 residues. Trimming cost V 0 bases and J 1 base; bases outside gene matches: 9. CDR3 nucleotides: TGTGCCTGGAGTGTAAGGACAGGGGAACGGACGAACACTGAAGCTTTCTTT. This encodes CAWSVRTGERTNTEAFF.

The sample holds one count of this clone. Here the CDR3 DNA reads TGCGCCAGCAGCCAAAGACAGGGGTTGACCGGGGAGCTGTTTTTT. It translates to CASSQRQGLTGELFF. The chain recombines TRBV4-1 with TRBJ2-2; 8 bases map to TRBD1. The V gene end was trimmed by 2 bases and the J gene end by 5 bases; junction bases not matched to a gene: 4. The CDR3 spans 15 residues. The germline V gene has CDR1 MGHRA and CDR2 YSYEKL.

This sequence joins TRBV9 and TRBJ1-6; 8 bases fit TRBD1. After removal of 0 bases from V and 14 bases from J, the junction contained 13 bases not matched to a gene. CDR1 SGDLS and CDR2 YYNGEE come from the germline V gene. This CDR3 has 16 amino acids. As DNA, the CDR3 is TGTGCCAGCAGCGTAGCTGGGGACAGGTCCCCTTCTACCCTCCACTTT. This gives the protein CASSVAGDRSPSTLHF.

V is TRBV19 and J is TRBJ1-2; 9 bases align to TRBD1. This CDR3 has 14 amino acids. Germline loops: CDR1 LNHDA, CDR2 SQIVND (reference sequence). V shed 6 bases and J 6 bases; nucleotides not matched to a gene: 8. In DNA form, the CDR3 reads TGTGCCAGTAGCCATGACAGGGGGAGGGATGGCTACACCTTC. Its translation: CASSHDRGRDGYTF.

In its sample, this clone was seen a few times. This chain connects TRBV5-6 to TRBJ2-7, with D maybe TRBD1 (6 bases). From germline, CDR1 is SGHDT and CDR2 YYEEEE. V gave up 4 bases and J gave up 1 base, with 18 bases separating them. This CDR3 is built from 16 residues. CDR3: CASSQLGQGSSYEQYF. DNA of the CDR3: TGTGCCAGCAGCCAGCTTGGGCAGGGGTCATCCTACGAGCAGTACTTC.

The chain has TRBV10-3 and TRBJ2-5; 8 bases are a match to TRBD1. The J call may not be correct, given that the DNA end is closer to TRBJ2-7. The CDR3 consists of 15 residues. Per the germline V gene, CDR1 is ENHRY and CDR2 is SYGVKD. The CDR3 loop is CAISEGQGSSYEQYF. Here the CDR3 DNA reads TGTGCCATCAGTGAGGGACAGGGAAGCTCCTACGAGCAGTACTTC.

The CDR3 here is CASRTGQTNTGELFF. In DNA form, the CDR3 reads TGTGCCAGCAGAACCGGACAGACGAACACCGGGGAGCTGTTTTTT. The V gene is TRBV6-5, the J gene TRBJ2-2, with a tentative D call TRBD1 (6 bases). The CDR3 has 15 residues. Trimming stripped 6 bases from V and 0 bases from J, with 11 bases between. Germline V gene data show CDR1 as MNHEY and CDR2 as SVGAGI.

This sequence joins TRBV5-1 and TRBJ1-4; 9 nucleotides match TRBD1. This CDR3 region has 15 residues. Trimming took 0 bases from V and 4 from J; bases not matched to a gene: 1. Per the germline V gene, CDR1 is SGHRS and CDR2 is YFSETQ. In DNA, the CDR3 is TGCGCCAGCAGCTTGGCGGGACAGGGTAATGAAAAACTGTTTTTT. Translating gives CASSLAGQGNEKLFF.

The chain is built from TRBV7-2 and TRBJ2-1, with 7 bases fitting TRBD2. CDR3 length: 12 amino acids. Germline V gene data show CDR1 as SGHTA and CDR2 as FQGNSA. V shed 9 bases and J 7 bases; nucleotides not matched to a gene: 6. The CDR3 DNA follows: TGTGCCAGTGGGGACTATAGTAATGAGCAGTTCTTC. It is translated as CASGDYSNEQFF.

The chain recombines TRBV7-2 with TRBJ2-7, with D possibly being TRBD2 (5 bases). The ends were cut back, 3 bases at V and 3 bases at J, with 15 bases in the middle. Per the germline V gene, CDR1 is SGHTA and CDR2 is FQGNSA. The CDR3 consists of 15 residues. The CDR3 region has the DNA TGTGCCAGCAGCTTCGTAGTGGCGGGTGGCTACGAGCAGTACTTC. Translation gives CASSFVVAGGYEQYF.

The rearrangement joins TRBV19 to TRBJ1-5, with a weak D call TRBD1 (5 bases). The germline gives CDR1 LNHDA, CDR2 SQIVND (reference sequence). V lost 1 base, J lost 5 bases, and 12 bases lay in between. This CDR3 is 15 amino acids long. This CDR3 reads CASSIGGGGYQPQHF. CDR3 DNA: TGTGCCAGTAGTATAGGGGGGGGTGGTTATCAGCCCCAGCATTTT.

This clone was observed a few times. The DNA of the CDR3 is TGTGCCAGCAGCCAAGTCACGGGGATCGCTGAAGCTTTCTTT. It encodes CASSQVTGIAEAFF. V and J are TRBV3-1 (or the pseudogene TRBV3-2) and TRBJ1-1; D call uncertain. V lost 1 base and J 6 bases, leaving 12 bases between the germline ends. Germline V gene data show CDR1 as LGHDT and CDR2 as YNNKEL (reference sequence). The CDR3 is made up of 14 amino acids.

The rearrangement joins TRBV10-3 to TRBJ2-7; 9 bases line up with TRBD2. The V segment lost 7 bases and the J segment 4 bases; nucleotides outside the gene matches: 8. This CDR3 is 14 amino acids long. CDR1 is ENHRY, CDR2 SYGVKD, per germline. The CDR3 DNA sequence: TGTGCCATCACCGGCGGGGGGGAGATGTACGAGCAGTACTTC. It is translated as CAITGGGEMYEQYF.

This rearrangement joins TRBV9 to TRBJ2-3; D gene ambiguous. V was clipped by 0 bases and J by 0 bases, with 2 bases between them. CDR3 length: 13 residues. Germline loops: CDR1 SGDLS, CDR2 YYNGEE. CDR3: CASSVASTDTQYF. CDR3 nucleotide sequence: TGTGCCAGCAGCGTAGCGAGCACAGATACGCAGTATTTT. The full variable domain, rest sourced from reference TRBV9 and TRBJ2-3, is DSGVTQTPKHLITATGQRVTLRCSPRSGDLSVYWYQQSLDQGLQFLIQYYNGEERAKGNILERFSAQQFPDLHSELNLSSLELGDSALYFCASSVASTDTQYFGPGTRLTVL.

This rearrangement joins TRBV7-3 to TRBJ1-6; possible D gene TRBD1, 5 bases. The CDR3 loop spans 14 amino acids. Germline CDR1 reads SGHTA; CDR2 reads FQGTGA. V lost 2 bases and J 9 bases, leaving 11 bases between the germline ends. The CDR3 here is CASSLGQGSSPLHF. The DNA of the CDR3 is TGTGCCAGCAGCTTAGGCCAGGGCAGTTCACCCCTCCACTTT.

V usage is TRBV19 and J usage is TRBJ1-4; D is unclear. CDR1 and CDR2 (germline): LNHDA, SQIVND (reference sequence). The V and J ends lost 7 bases and 0 bases respectively, with 9 bases between them. The CDR3 totals 14 residues. CDR3 amino acids: CASTQQTTNEKLFF. CDR3 bases: TGTGCCAGTACCCAACAGACAACTAATGAAAAACTGTTTTTT.

The rearrangement links TRBV6-5 to TRBJ2-5, with a weak D call TRBD1 (5 bases). The germline V and J ends were trimmed by 2 bases and 5 bases, with 12 bases remaining between them. Germline V CDR1 and CDR2: MNHEY, SVGAGI. This CDR3 has 14 amino acids. The CDR3 loop reads CASSYLQGQETQYF. The CDR3 DNA follows: TGTGCCAGCAGTTACCTTCAGGGTCAGGAGACCCAGTACTTC.

The V gene is TRBV7-2, the J gene TRBJ1-6; D is possibly TRBD1 (5 bases). With 5 bases removed from V and 0 bases from J, the gap between germline ends came to 14 bases. The CDR3 totals 17 residues. Germline V gene data show CDR1 as SGHTA and CDR2 as FQGNSA. CDR3 nucleotide sequence: TGTGCCAGCAGCCCAAGACAGCTGAGCTCCTATAATTCACCCCTCCACTTT. Translation gives CASSPRQLSSYNSPLHF.

This chain uses TRBV28 with TRBJ2-5; D unresolved. Germline CDR1 is MDHEN and CDR2 is SYDVKM. With 6 bases removed from V and 4 bases from J, the gap between germline ends came to 15 bases. CDR3 length: 14 residues. The CDR3 loop is CASRGSQVPETQYF. In DNA, the CDR3 is TGTGCCAGCAGGGGCAGCCAAGTTCCAGAGACCCAGTACTTC.

This clone was recorded only once. The chain carries TRBV12-5 and TRBJ1-2; perhaps TRBD1 as D (6 bases). Trimming cost V 5 bases and J 5 bases, with 12 bases left between them. Germline CDR1 and CDR2: LGHNT and FRNRAP. The CDR3 extends over 13 amino acids. The CDR3 sequence: CASGERGQYGYTF. The CDR3 DNA is TGTGCTAGTGGTGAGCGGGGGCAATATGGCTACACCTTC.

The chain uses TRBV6-1 and TRBJ1-4; TRBD1 matches at 7 bases. This CDR3 is 16 amino acids long. J lost 7 bases, V lost 2 bases, and 10 bases had no gene match. Germline V lookup: CDR1 MNHNS, CDR2 SASEGT. The CDR3 nucleotides are TGTGCCAGCAGTGAACGCCCGACAGGGATCTTTGAAAAACTGTTTTTT. The encoded protein is CASSERPTGIFEKLFF.

This clone was found a few times. The genes are TRBV4-1 and TRBJ2-7; 12 nucleotides match TRBD2. J gave up 5 bases and V 3 bases, and 17 bases lay outside the gene matches. CDR3 length: 19 amino acids. CDR1 is MGHRA, CDR2 YSYEKL, per germline. The CDR3 bases are TGCGCCAGCAGCCAGTTGCCCCTCGCTCTAGCGGGGGGGCGCCACGAGCAGTACTTC. This sequence encodes CASSQLPLALAGGRHEQYF.

This sequence joins TRBV4-2 and TRBJ1-1; D perhaps matches TRBD1 (5 bases). The CDR3 totals 13 residues. The ends were cut back, 4 bases at V and 4 bases at J, with 10 bases in the middle. Germline lookup yields CDR1 LGHNA and CDR2 YNFKEQ. In DNA, the CDR3 is TGTGCCAGCAGCCCATCTCAGGGCACTGAAGCTTTCTTT. Its translation is CASSPSQGTEAFF.

The V gene is TRBV5-1, the J gene TRBJ2-3; TRBD2 matches 14 bases. Germline V gene sequence: CDR1 SGHRS, CDR2 YFSETQ. This CDR3 is built from 18 residues. V lost 1 base, J lost 0 bases, and 4 bases stayed unmatched. The CDR3 bases are TGCGCCAGCAGCTTGCTGGGACTAGCGGGGGCTAGCACAGATACGCAGTATTTT. Encoded protein: CASSLLGLAGASTDTQYF.